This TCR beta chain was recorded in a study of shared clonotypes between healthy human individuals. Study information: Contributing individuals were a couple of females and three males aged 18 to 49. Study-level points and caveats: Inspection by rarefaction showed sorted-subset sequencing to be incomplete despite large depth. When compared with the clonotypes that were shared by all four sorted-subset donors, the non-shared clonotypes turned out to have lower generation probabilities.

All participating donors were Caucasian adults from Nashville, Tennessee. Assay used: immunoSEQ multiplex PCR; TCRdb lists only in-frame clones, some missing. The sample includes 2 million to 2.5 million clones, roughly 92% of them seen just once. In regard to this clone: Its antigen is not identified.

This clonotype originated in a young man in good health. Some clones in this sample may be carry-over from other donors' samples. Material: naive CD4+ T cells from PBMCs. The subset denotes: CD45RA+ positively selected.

The DNA for the CDR3 is TGTGCCTGGACCCCGAAGGGGCAGGGCGACCAAGAGACCCAGTACTTC. This codes for CAWTPKGQGDQETQYF. The chain couples TRBV30 to TRBJ2-5, with a possible D match to TRBD1 (5 bases). Germline V gene lookup returns CDR1 GTSNPN and CDR2 SVGIG (reference sequence). Trimming took off 4 bases at V and 0 bases at J, with 18 bases between the two ends. This CDR3 spans 16 amino acids.